This section outlines one T cell receptor beta chain sequence together with its context. Its target is not known. These data are taken from a study of graft-versus-host responses after intestinal transplantation. Study details: After anti-thymocyte globulin induction, recipients took tacrolimus and steroids for two to three years.

The protocol was immunoSEQ multiplex PCR, while the TCRdb copy is restricted to in-frame clones and leaves out a portion. The sample shows some 120,000 clones, 85% to 95% of them seen only once. The germline V gene encodes CDR1 SGHNT and CDR2 YYREEE (reference sequence). The V gene lost 2 bases and the J gene lost 4 bases, with 9 bases spanning the gap. This CDR3 contains 13 residues. V is TRBV5-4 and J is TRBJ1-2, with D perhaps TRBD1 (5 bases). The sequence was collected from a human donor who was the organ donor for an intestinal transplant. Sequenced here: unstimulated CD4+ T cells sorted from spleen or lymph node cells, sampled before transplant. This CDR3 is CASSFQGSYGYTF. CDR3 sequence (DNA): TGTGCCAGCAGCTTTCAGGGATCCTATGGCTACACCTTC.